This paragraph covers one T cell receptor beta chain sequence. V was clipped by 5 bases and J by 3 bases, with 6 bases between them. This CDR3 has 13 residues. Germline-derived CDR1 and CDR2 are KGHDR and SFDVKD. This sample was included in a study of blood T cell repertoires in COVID-19. In the authors' workflow: Scientists estimated how many nucleated cells there were by amplifying reference gene primers. Repertoires were generated with immunoSEQ multiplex PCR, while TCRdb's copy carries only in-frame clones and drops some. That table supplies the V and J calls and clone size; D and trimming were determined from the DNA. Of 130,000 or so clones listed, around 80% are singletons.

The V call is TRBV24-1, the J call TRBJ2-2; D is undetermined. The sequenced sample was PBMCs or T cells enriched from blood (not recorded which). This TCR derives from a man in his forties or fifties with acute COVID-19. This CDR3 is CATSGAHTGELFF. As DNA, the CDR3 is TGTGCCACCAGTGGCGCCCACACCGGGGAGCTGTTTTTT.